Presented here are 26 T cell receptor beta chains from one specimen sequenced in a study of blood T cell repertoires in COVID-19. Only in-frame clones appear in the TCRdb table, and some are missing; sequencing was by immunoSEQ multiplex PCR. The sample has 300,000 to 350,000 clones; around 90% are singletons. The sample consisted of PBMCs or T cells enriched from blood (not recorded which). The source of these receptors is a man aged 25 to 40 who had recovered from COVID-19.

J is TRBJ1-1 and V is TRBV18; 7 bases match TRBD1. CDR1 and CDR2 from the germline V gene are KGHSH and LQKENI. The CDR3 sequence is 14 residues long. Trimming took 5 bases from V and 5 from J; bases not matched to a gene: 8. CDR3 coding DNA: TGTGCCAGCTCATCACAGGGGAAGGGTACTGAAGCTTTCTTT. Its protein product is CASSSQGKGTEAFF.

The V and J genes are TRBV9 and TRBJ2-1; TRBD1 matches 9 bases. V was pared by 2 bases and J by 6 bases, with 6 bases of the junction left unmatched. Germline CDR1 and CDR2: SGDLS and YYNGEE. The CDR3 loop spans 15 amino acids. The CDR3, as DNA: TGTGCCAGCAGCGTCTGGGACAGGGATGGCAATGAGCAGTTCTTC. Amino acids: CASSVWDRDGNEQFF.

V usage is TRBV9 and J usage is TRBJ2-7; 9 nucleotides line up with TRBD1. The germline gives CDR1 SGDLS, CDR2 YYNGEE. V gave up 0 bases and J gave up 3 bases; unmatched junction bases: 4. The CDR3 has 15 amino acids. The CDR3, as DNA: TGTGCCAGCAGCGTAGGGGCGACAGGGGGCTACGAGCAGTACTTC. Translating it yields CASSVGATGGYEQYF. The whole variable domain, filled in from reference TRBV9 and TRBJ2-7, reads DSGVTQTPKHLITATGQRVTLRCSPRSGDLSVYWYQQSLDQGLQFLIQYYNGEERAKGNILERFSAQQFPDLHSELNLSSLELGDSALYFCASSVGATGGYEQYFGPGTRLTVT.

This clone has only a few counts. CDR3 sequence: CASSYSNGIDTEAFF. CDR3 nucleotides: TGTGCCAGCAGTTACTCGAACGGGATAGACACTGAAGCTTTCTTT. V gene TRBV6-5 combines with J gene TRBJ1-1; D unclear. The CDR3 runs to 15 residues. The V gene's germline CDR1 is MNHEY and CDR2 SVGAGI. Between the trimmed V and J ends, which lost 0 bases and 3 bases, there was a span of 11 bases.

Notes on this clone: The sample contains more than one DNA sequence encoding this CDR3. The V and J genes are TRBV7-3 and TRBJ1-1; no definite D call. Trimming left V 0 bases short and J 1 base short, with 6 bases between. Per the germline V gene, CDR1 is SGHTA and CDR2 is FQGTGA. CDR3 length: 14 residues. CDR3 region: CASSLTGRNTEAFF. In DNA, the CDR3 is TGTGCCAGCAGCTTAACTGGGAGGAACACTGAAGCTTTCTTT.

The chain couples TRBV5-1 to TRBJ1-6; the match to TRBD1 covers 10 bases. There are 15 residues in the CDR3. Germline V CDR1 and CDR2: SGHRS, YFSETQ. V shed 4 bases and J 7 bases; nucleotides not matched to a gene: 5. The CDR3: CASSGGTGANSPLHF. The CDR3 nucleotides read TGCGCCAGCAGCGGGGGGACAGGGGCAAATTCACCCCTCCACTTT.

This chain links TRBV9 with TRBJ1-1, with D perhaps TRBD1 (6 bases). Germline CDR1 and CDR2: SGDLS and YYNGEE. The V and J ends lost 3 bases and 1 base respectively, with 13 bases between them. This CDR3 contains 15 residues. This chain's CDR3 is CASSATGQPNTEAFF. The DNA for the CDR3 is TGTGCCAGCAGCGCTACGGGACAACCGAACACTGAAGCTTTCTTT.

This chain's CDR3 is CASSKDSSSGNTIYF. For the CDR3, the DNA is TGTGCCAGCAGCAAGGACAGTTCTTCTGGAAACACCATATATTTT. The chain recombines TRBV5-4 with TRBJ1-3; tentative D call: TRBD1 (6 bases). The CDR3 spans 15 residues. CDR1 is SGHNT, CDR2 YYREEE, per germline (reference sequence). V lost 4 bases and J lost 1, with 12 bases in between.

This chain uses TRBV4-1 with TRBJ2-5; TRBD2 matches at 15 bases. With V trimmed by 4 bases and J by 2 bases, 5 bases remained unmatched. Germline-derived CDR1 and CDR2 are MGHRA and YSYEKL. The CDR3 loop spans 17 amino acids. CDR3 coding DNA: TGCGCCAGCAGCCCCCGGACTAGCGGGGGGGCACAAGAGACCCAGTACTTC. It is translated as CASSPRTSGGAQETQYF.

The chain recombines TRBV29-1 with TRBJ1-5; no clear D gene. This CDR3 comprises 12 residues. CDR1 is SQVTM, CDR2 ANQGSEA, per germline. The CDR3 spells CRALRWSQPQHF. The CDR3 DNA follows: TGCAGAGCTCTTAGGTGGAGTCAGCCCCAGCATTTT. The variable domain in full, with the rest retrieved from reference TRBV29-1 and TRBJ1-5, is SAVISQKPSRDICQRGTSLTIQCQVDSQVTMMFWYRQQPGQSLTLIATANQGSEATYESGFVIDKFPISRPNLTFSTLTVSNMSPEDSSIYLCRALRWSQPQHFGDGTRLSIL.

The chain has TRBV19 and TRBJ1-5, with a tentative D call TRBD1 (6 bases). Trimming shortened V by 8 bases and J by 2 bases, and 13 bases separated the two germline ends. CDR1 is LNHDA and CDR2 is SQIVND in the germline V gene (reference sequence). The CDR3 is made up of 14 amino acids. CDR3 region: CASGEWGRNQPQHF. The DNA of the CDR3 is TGTGCCAGTGGGGAGTGGGGGCGCAATCAGCCCCAGCATTTT.

The chain links TRBV3-1 (or the pseudogene TRBV3-2) to TRBJ2-7; 8 bases fit TRBD2. Trimming cost V 8 bases and J 6 bases; bases outside gene matches: 12. This CDR3 region has 14 residues. The germline V gene encodes CDR1 LGHDT and CDR2 YNNKEL (reference sequence). For the CDR3, the DNA is TGTGCCAGCCCTAGGGCAGGCGCGGGGGGCGAGCAGTACTTC. This encodes CASPRAGAGGEQYF.

The genes are TRBV6-6 and TRBJ1-2; 7 bases are a match to TRBD1. V trimming: 2 bases; J trimming: 3 bases; junction bases outside the gene matches: 6. The CDR3 sequence is 15 residues long. Looked up from germline, CDR1 is MNHNY and CDR2 is SVGAGI (reference sequence). Here the CDR3 reads CASSYTTGFDYGYTF. DNA of the CDR3: TGTGCCAGCAGTTACACGACAGGGTTTGACTATGGCTACACCTTC.

The V gene is TRBV3-1 (or the pseudogene TRBV3-2), the J gene TRBJ2-4; a possible D gene is TRBD1 (6 bases). The V end lost 6 bases, the J end lost 6 bases, and 15 bases lay between the germline ends. Germline V gene sequence: CDR1 LGHDT, CDR2 YNNKEL (reference sequence). The CDR3 is 14 residues long. CDR3 sequence reads: CASREKWDTNIQYF. The DNA of the CDR3 is TGTGCCAGCAGAGAAAAGTGGGACACAAACATTCAGTACTTC.

The V call is TRBV5-1, the J call TRBJ2-1; 7 bases match TRBD2. The length of the CDR3 is 14 residues. Looked up from germline, CDR1 is SGHRS and CDR2 is YFSETQ. V lost 0 bases to trimming and J lost 5 bases; unmatched junction nucleotides: 2. CDR3 amino acids: CASSLAGGHNEQFF. The CDR3 bases are TGCGCCAGCAGCTTGGCGGGGGGACACAATGAGCAGTTCTTC.

The V and J genes are TRBV5-1 and TRBJ2-7, with 9 nucleotides matching TRBD1. Germline loops: CDR1 SGHRS, CDR2 YFSETQ. V lost 4 bases, J lost 6 bases, and 5 bases stayed unmatched. This CDR3 has 13 amino acids. CDR3 region: CASSIHRGPEQYF. The DNA for the CDR3 is TGCGCCAGCAGCATACACAGGGGGCCCGAGCAGTACTTC.

This clone was detected a few times. The chain uses TRBV19 and TRBJ1-5, with 12 positions matching TRBD1. The trim removed 5 bases at V and 6 bases at J, leaving 8 bases unmatched. The CDR3 loop spans 16 amino acids. Germline V gene data show CDR1 as LNHDA and CDR2 as SQIVND (reference sequence). CDR3: CASSGRGGQGAQPQHF. Here the CDR3 DNA reads TGTGCCAGTAGTGGCCGGGGGGGACAGGGGGCTCAGCCCCAGCATTTT.

The V and J genes are TRBV2 and TRBJ2-1, with 15 bases lining up with TRBD2. V lost 7 bases and J lost 6; bases outside the gene matches: 10. The CDR3 is made up of 17 amino acids. The germline V gene encodes CDR1 SNHLY and CDR2 FYNNEI. Written as DNA, the CDR3 is TGTGCCAGCACCCCGCCTGGGACTAGCGGGGGGCCCAATGAGCAGTTCTTC. Residues: CASTPPGTSGGPNEQFF.

This clone showed up just once. This chain joins TRBV18 and TRBJ2-3; 10 positions agree with TRBD2. V lost 8 bases, J lost 2 bases, and 4 bases stayed unmatched. The CDR3 covers 14 residues. Germline CDR1 is KGHSH and CDR2 is LQKENI. The CDR3 protein is CASTSGGATDTQYF. Here the CDR3 DNA reads TGTGCCAGCACCAGCGGGGGGGCCACAGATACGCAGTATTTT.

The gene calls are TRBV28 and TRBJ2-7; 9 positions agree with TRBD1. The CDR3 length is 14 residues. Germline values: CDR1 MDHEN, CDR2 SYDVKM. The V and J ends lost 5 bases and 6 bases, in that order; junction bases with no gene match: 8. The CDR3 coding sequence is TGTGCCAGCAGTGCTACGGGACAGGGAGGCGAGCAGTACTTC. Amino acid sequence: CASSATGQGGEQYF.

This rearrangement joins TRBV7-8 to TRBJ1-2; D not certain. The V gene's germline CDR1 is SGHVS and CDR2 FQNEAQ. The ends were cut back, 6 bases at V and 2 bases at J, with 16 bases in the middle. This CDR3 comprises 15 residues. The CDR3 loop reads CASSSLGDGNYGYTF. In DNA form, the CDR3 reads TGTGCCAGCAGTTCTTTGGGAGACGGGAACTATGGCTACACCTTC.

The V gene is TRBV3-1 (or the pseudogene TRBV3-2), the J gene TRBJ1-6; D gene uncertain. Germline values: CDR1 LGHDT, CDR2 YNNKEL (reference sequence). V was cut by 0 bases and J by 15 bases, with 9 bases left in between. This CDR3 has 12 residues. DNA for the CDR3: TGTGCCAGCAGCCAAGAAGGCGGCATCCTCCACTTT. Its translation is CASSQEGGILHF.

This chain connects TRBV5-1 to TRBJ1-2; 8 bases align to TRBD1. The V gene's germline CDR1 is SGHRS and CDR2 YFSETQ. This CDR3 region has 13 residues. J was trimmed by 8 bases and V by 2 bases; bases with no gene match: 5. CDR3 region: CASSFDRGEGYTF. The CDR3 region has the DNA TGCGCCAGCAGCTTTGACAGGGGAGAGGGCTACACCTTC.

This chain uses TRBV2 with TRBJ2-7, with 10 bases lining up with TRBD1. V gave up 4 bases and J gave up 4 bases; unmatched junction bases: 7. The CDR3 extends over 15 amino acids. Germline lookup yields CDR1 SNHLY and CDR2 FYNNEI. CDR3 nucleotides: TGTGCCAGCAGTGGGTTGGACAGGGGGTATTACGAGCAGTACTTC. As protein: CASSGLDRGYYEQYF.

As for this clone: A junction boundary mismatches the germline segment, possibly from a read error. The V and J genes are TRBV15 and TRBJ1-2; D is uncertain. Germline values: CDR1 LNHNV, CDR2 YYDKDF (reference sequence). The CDR3 runs to 14 residues. The CDR3 protein is CATSRVTAQSSLDF. CDR3 DNA: TGTGCCACCAGCAGAGTAACAGCTCAGTCTTCGTTAGACTTC.

Only a few counts were recorded for this clone. Other DNA sequences in the sample encode the same CDR3. J is TRBJ2-1 and V is TRBV6-4; 10 positions agree with TRBD2. Germline V lookup: CDR1 MRHNA, CDR2 SNTAGT. The CDR3 has 15 amino acids. J lost 6 bases, V lost 0 bases, and 2 bases had no gene match. The CDR3: CASSDSSGGANEQFF. The CDR3 DNA follows: TGTGCCAGCAGTGACTCAAGCGGGGGGGCCAATGAGCAGTTCTTC.